The 6 T cell receptor beta chains below come from one sample, sequenced in a study of CD8 T cells in Susac syndrome. The authors reverse transcribed about 0.45 to 1 ug RNA with random hexamers. MiXCR was run by TCRdb on the immunoSEQ multiplex PCR reads, yielding one entry per CDR3 protein. Of about 400,000 distinct CDR3 sequences in the sample, 75% to 90% were seen once. The sequencing input was CD8+ T cells from PBMCs. The receptors shown here come from a human donor with multiple sclerosis.

V usage is TRBV27 and J usage is TRBJ2-1; no clear D gene. The CDR3 is 14 residues long. The V and J ends lost 5 bases and 5 bases respectively, with 13 bases between them. The germline V gene encodes CDR1 MNHEY and CDR2 SMNVEV (reference sequence). Here the CDR3 DNA reads TGTGCCAGCAGTCCCCGGAACCAAAACAATGAGCAGTTCTTC. Amino acid sequence: CASSPRNQNNEQFF.

The chain couples TRBV20-1 to TRBJ1-1; no definite D call. This CDR3 contains 13 residues. The germline V and J ends were trimmed by 4 bases and 0 bases, with 9 bases remaining between them. CDR1 is DFQATT, CDR2 SNEGSKA, per germline (reference sequence). The CDR3 nucleotides are TGCAGTGCTACCGACACCTTGAACACTGAAGCTTTCTTT. It translates to CSATDTLNTEAFF.

The rearrangement uses TRBV20-1 and TRBJ1-2; possible D gene TRBD1, 6 bases. The V gene's germline CDR1 is DFQATT and CDR2 SNEGSKA (reference sequence). CDR3 size: 14 residues. V lost 6 bases, J lost 2 bases, and 16 bases lay in between. The CDR3 nucleotides read TGCAGTGCCACAGACGGACAGACCAACTATGGCTACACCTTC. This sequence encodes CSATDGQTNYGYTF.

The chain recombines TRBV7-9 with TRBJ1-1; D unresolved. Germline CDR1 reads SEHNR; CDR2 reads FQNEAQ (reference sequence). The length of the CDR3 is 15 residues. Between the trimmed V and J ends, which lost 1 base and 1 base, there was a span of 10 bases. CDR3 sequence (DNA): TGTGCCAGCAGCTTAGTTGACACGACGAACACTGAAGCTTTCTTT. Translating it yields CASSLVDTTNTEAFF.

The rearrangement uses TRBV29-1 and TRBJ2-3, with TRBD2 identical over 8 bases. The junction had 13 bases not matched to a gene; V was cut back by 0 bases and J by 5 bases. Germline CDR1 reads SQVTM; CDR2 reads ANQGSEA. This CDR3 comprises 17 residues. CDR3 DNA sequence: TGCAGCGTTGAAGATCCCGGGACTAGTGTGGGAAGAGATACGCAGTATTTT. The encoded protein is CSVEDPGTSVGRDTQYF.

The rearrangement joins TRBV4-1 to TRBJ2-7; D may correspond to TRBD1 or TRBD2 (5 bases each). CDR1 and CDR2 from the germline V gene are MGHRA and YSYEKL. The CDR3 length is 19 residues. The V end lost 0 bases, the J end lost 0 bases, and 21 bases lay between the germline ends. This CDR3 reads CASSQDAAHGAQISYEQYF. CDR3 in DNA: TGCGCCAGCAGCCAAGACGCCGCACACGGGGCCCAGATCTCCTACGAGCAGTACTTC.